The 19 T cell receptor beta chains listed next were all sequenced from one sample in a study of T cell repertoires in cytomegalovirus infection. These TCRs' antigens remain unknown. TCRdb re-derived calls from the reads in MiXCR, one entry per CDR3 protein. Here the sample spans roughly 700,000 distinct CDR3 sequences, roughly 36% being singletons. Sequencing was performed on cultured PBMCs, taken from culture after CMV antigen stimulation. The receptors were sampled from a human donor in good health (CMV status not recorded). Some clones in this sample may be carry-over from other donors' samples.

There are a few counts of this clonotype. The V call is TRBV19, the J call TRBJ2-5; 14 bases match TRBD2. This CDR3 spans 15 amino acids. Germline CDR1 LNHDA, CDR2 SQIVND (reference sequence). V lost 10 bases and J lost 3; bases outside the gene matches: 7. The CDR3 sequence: CATAGTSGGKETQYF. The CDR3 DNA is TGTGCCACCGCCGGGACTAGCGGGGGTAAAGAGACCCAGTACTTC.

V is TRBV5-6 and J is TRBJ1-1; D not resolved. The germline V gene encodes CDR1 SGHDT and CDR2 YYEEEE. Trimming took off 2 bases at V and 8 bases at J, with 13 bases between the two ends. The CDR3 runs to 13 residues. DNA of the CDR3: TGTGCCAGCAGCTTAACAGAAACCTGGGAAGCTTTCTTT. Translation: CASSLTETWEAFF.

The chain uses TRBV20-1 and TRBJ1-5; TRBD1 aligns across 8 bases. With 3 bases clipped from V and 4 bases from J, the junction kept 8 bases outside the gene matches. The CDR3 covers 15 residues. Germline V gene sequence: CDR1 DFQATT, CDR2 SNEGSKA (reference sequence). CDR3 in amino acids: CSASVDREFNQPQHF. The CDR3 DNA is TGCAGTGCTAGCGTGGACAGGGAGTTTAATCAGCCCCAGCATTTT.

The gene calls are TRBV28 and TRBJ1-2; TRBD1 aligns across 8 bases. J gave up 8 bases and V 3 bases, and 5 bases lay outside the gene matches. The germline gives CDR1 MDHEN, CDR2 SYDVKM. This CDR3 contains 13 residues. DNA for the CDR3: TGTGCCAGCAGTTTGAACAGGGGGAACGGCTACACCTTC. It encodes CASSLNRGNGYTF.

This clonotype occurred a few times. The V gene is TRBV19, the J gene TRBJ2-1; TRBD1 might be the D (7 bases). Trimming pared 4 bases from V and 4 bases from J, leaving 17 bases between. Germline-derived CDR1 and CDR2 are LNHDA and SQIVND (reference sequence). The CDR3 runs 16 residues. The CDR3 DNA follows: TGTGCCAGTAGTACCCTGACCCCAGGGGGGTACAATGAGCAGTTCTTC. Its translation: CASSTLTPGGYNEQFF.

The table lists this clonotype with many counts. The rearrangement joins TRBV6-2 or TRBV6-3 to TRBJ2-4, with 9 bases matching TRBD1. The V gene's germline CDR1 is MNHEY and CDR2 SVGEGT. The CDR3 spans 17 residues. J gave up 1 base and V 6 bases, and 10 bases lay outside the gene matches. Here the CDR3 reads CASSPGTGIIAKNIQYF. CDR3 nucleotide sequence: TGTGCCAGCAGCCCCGGGACAGGGATTATCGCCAAAAACATTCAGTACTTC.

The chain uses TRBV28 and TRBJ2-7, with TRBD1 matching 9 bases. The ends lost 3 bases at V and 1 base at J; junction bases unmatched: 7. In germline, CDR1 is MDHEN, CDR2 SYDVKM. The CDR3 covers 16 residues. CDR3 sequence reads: CASSFTGTGRSYEQYF. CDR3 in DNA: TGTGCCAGCAGTTTTACAGGGACAGGGCGGTCCTACGAGCAGTACTTC.

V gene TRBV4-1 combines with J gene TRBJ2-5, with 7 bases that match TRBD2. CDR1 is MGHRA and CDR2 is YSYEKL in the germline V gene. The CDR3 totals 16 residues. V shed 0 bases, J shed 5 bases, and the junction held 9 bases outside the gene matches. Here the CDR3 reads CASSQDERGRLETQYF. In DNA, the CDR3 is TGCGCCAGCAGCCAAGATGAGCGGGGCCGCCTGGAGACCCAGTACTTC.

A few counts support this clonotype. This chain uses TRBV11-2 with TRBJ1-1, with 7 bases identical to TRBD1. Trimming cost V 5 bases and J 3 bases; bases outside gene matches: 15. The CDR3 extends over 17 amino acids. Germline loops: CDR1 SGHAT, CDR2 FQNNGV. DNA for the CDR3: TGTGCCAGCAGCCCAATCCCGGACAGGAAAATTCACACTGAAGCTTTCTTT. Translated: CASSPIPDRKIHTEAFF.

CDR3 sequence: CASSQVAQANYGYTF. Written as DNA, the CDR3 is TGCGCCAGCAGCCAAGTGGCGCAAGCTAACTATGGCTACACCTTC. The chain employs TRBV4-3 and TRBJ1-2; D not resolved. The CDR3 is 15 residues long. The V gene lost 1 base and the J gene lost 0 bases, with 9 bases spanning the gap. Germline-derived CDR1 and CDR2 are LGHNA and YSLEER.

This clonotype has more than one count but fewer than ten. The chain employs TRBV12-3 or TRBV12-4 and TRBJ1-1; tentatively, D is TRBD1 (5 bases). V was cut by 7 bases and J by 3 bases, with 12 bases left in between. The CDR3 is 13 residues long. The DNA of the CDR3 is TGTGCCAGCACCCTAACGGGGGACACTGAAGCTTTCTTT. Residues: CASTLTGDTEAFF.

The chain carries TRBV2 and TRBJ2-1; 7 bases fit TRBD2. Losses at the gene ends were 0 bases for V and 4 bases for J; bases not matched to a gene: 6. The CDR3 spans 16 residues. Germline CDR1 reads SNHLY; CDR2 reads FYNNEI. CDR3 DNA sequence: TGTGCCAGCAGTGAAGCGGAAGCTAGCGGATACAATGAGCAGTTCTTC. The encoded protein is CASSEAEASGYNEQFF.

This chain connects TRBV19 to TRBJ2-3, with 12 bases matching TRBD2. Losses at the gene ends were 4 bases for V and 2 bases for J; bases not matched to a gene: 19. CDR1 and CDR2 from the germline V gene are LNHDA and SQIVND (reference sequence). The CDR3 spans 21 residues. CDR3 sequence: CASSTRLAGEHGPSTTDTQYF. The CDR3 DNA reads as TGTGCCAGTAGTACTCGACTAGCGGGGGAGCACGGACCGAGCACCACAGATACGCAGTATTTT.

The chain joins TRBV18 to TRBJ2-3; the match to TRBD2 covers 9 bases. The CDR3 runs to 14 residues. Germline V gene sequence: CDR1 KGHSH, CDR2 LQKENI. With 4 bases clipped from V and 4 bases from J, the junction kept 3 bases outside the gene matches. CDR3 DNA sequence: TGTGCCAGCTCACTGCGGACTAGCGCAGATACGCAGTATTTT. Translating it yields CASSLRTSADTQYF.

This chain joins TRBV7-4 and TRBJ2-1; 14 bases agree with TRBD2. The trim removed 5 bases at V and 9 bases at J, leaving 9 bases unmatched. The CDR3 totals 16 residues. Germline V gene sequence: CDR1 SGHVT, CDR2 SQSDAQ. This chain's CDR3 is CASSPPGLAGVGEQFF. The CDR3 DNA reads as TGTGCCAGCAGCCCACCGGGACTAGCGGGGGTGGGTGAGCAGTTCTTC.

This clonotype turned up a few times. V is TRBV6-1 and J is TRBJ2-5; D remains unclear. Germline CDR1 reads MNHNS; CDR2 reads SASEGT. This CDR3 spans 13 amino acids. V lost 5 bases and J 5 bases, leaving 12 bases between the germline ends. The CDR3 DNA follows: TGTGCCAGCAGTCAAAGACGTTTGGAGACCCAGTACTTC. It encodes CASSQRRLETQYF.

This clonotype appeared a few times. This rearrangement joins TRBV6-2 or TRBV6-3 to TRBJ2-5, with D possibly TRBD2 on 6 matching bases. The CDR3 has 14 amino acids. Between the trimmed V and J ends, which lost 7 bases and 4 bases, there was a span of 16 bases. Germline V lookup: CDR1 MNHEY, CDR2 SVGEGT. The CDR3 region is CASTGRDRVETQYF. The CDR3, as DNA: TGTGCCAGCACGGGGCGGGATAGGGTAGAGACCCAGTACTTC.

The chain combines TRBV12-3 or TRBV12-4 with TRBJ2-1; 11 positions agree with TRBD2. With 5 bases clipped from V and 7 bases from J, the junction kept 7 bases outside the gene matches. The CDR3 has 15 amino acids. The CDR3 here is CASSGSGRGVNEQFF. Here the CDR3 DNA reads TGTGCCAGCAGTGGTAGCGGGAGGGGGGTGAATGAGCAGTTCTTC.

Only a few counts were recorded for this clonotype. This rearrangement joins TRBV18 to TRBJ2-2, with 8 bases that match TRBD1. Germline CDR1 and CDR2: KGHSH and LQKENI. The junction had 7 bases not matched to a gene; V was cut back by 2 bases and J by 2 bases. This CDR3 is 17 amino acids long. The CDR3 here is CASSPFRGQDNTGELFF. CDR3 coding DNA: TGTGCCAGCTCACCATTTAGGGGACAGGATAACACCGGGGAGCTGTTTTTT.